Listed here are 18 T cell receptor beta chains from one sample, sequenced in a study of CD8 T cells in Susac syndrome. The RNA input was 0.5 to 1 ug, and it was reverse transcribed with random hexamers. TCRdb ran MiXCR on the immunoSEQ multiplex PCR reads and lists one entry per CDR3 protein. The sample holds approximately 120,000 distinct CDR3 sequences, just under 95% seen once. Sequenced input: CD8+ T cells from PBMCs. Receptors were obtained from a human donor in good health.

V usage is TRBV12-3 or TRBV12-4 and J usage is TRBJ2-5; weak D call: TRBD2 (5 bases). There are 14 residues in the CDR3. The V and J ends lost 5 bases and 7 bases respectively, with 17 bases between them. The CDR3 coding sequence is TGTGCCAGCAGTCAAAGGACTCCGGACGGGACCCAGTACTTC. This gives the protein CASSQRTPDGTQYF.

The rearrangement links TRBV9 to TRBJ2-7; 10 bases map to TRBD2. Germline-derived CDR1 and CDR2 are SGDLS and YYNGEE. J gave up 4 bases and V 3 bases, and 7 bases lay outside the gene matches. The CDR3 is 15 amino acids. The CDR3 loop reads CASSAGLAEVYEQYF. For the CDR3, the DNA is TGTGCCAGCAGCGCCGGACTAGCGGAAGTTTACGAGCAGTACTTC.

The V and J genes are TRBV20-1 and TRBJ1-2; D is perhaps TRBD1 (5 bases). This CDR3 comprises 14 residues. Germline V lookup: CDR1 DFQATT, CDR2 SNEGSKA (reference sequence). V dropped 6 bases and J dropped 2 bases, with 16 bases sitting between them. CDR3 protein: CSAPTSRANYGYTF. CDR3 sequence (DNA): TGCAGTGCGCCAACCTCCAGGGCCAACTATGGCTACACCTTC.

This chain links TRBV29-1 with TRBJ2-1, with 11 bases aligning to TRBD1. Germline V gives CDR1 SQVTM, CDR2 ANQGSEA. V shed 7 bases, J shed 9 bases, and the junction held 5 bases outside the gene matches. This CDR3 spans 12 amino acids. The CDR3 DNA follows: TGCAGCGCGGACAGGGGGCGCGGTGAGCAGTTCTTC. Translating it yields CSADRGRGEQFF.

This chain links TRBV4-1 with TRBJ2-5; D perhaps matches TRBD2 (5 bases). CDR3 length equals 14 residues. The V end lost 1 base, the J end lost 5 bases, and 11 bases lay between the germline ends. Germline-derived CDR1 and CDR2 are MGHRA and YSYEKL. The CDR3 loop is CASSQVPRGETQYF. The CDR3 DNA reads TGCGCCAGCAGCCAAGTGCCTAGAGGGGAGACCCAGTACTTC.

The rearrangement uses TRBV20-1 and TRBJ1-5, with no clear D. CDR1 is DFQATT and CDR2 is SNEGSKA in the germline V gene (reference sequence). Trimming pared 0 bases from V and 0 bases from J, leaving 6 bases between. The CDR3 totals 14 residues. CDR3 DNA: TGCAGTGCTAGAGACGCCACTAGCAATCAGCCCCAGCATTTT. It translates to CSARDATSNQPQHF.

The chain carries TRBV14 and TRBJ1-1; no reliable D call. V gave up 1 base and J gave up 0 bases, with 3 bases separating them. The CDR3 runs 13 residues. Germline V gene lookup returns CDR1 SGHDN and CDR2 FVKESK. The CDR3 protein is CASSQALNTEAFF. The CDR3 region has the DNA TGTGCCAGCAGCCAAGCTCTGAACACTGAAGCTTTCTTT.

The chain recombines TRBV7-2 with TRBJ2-1; D not certain. The germline CDR1 and CDR2 sequences are SGHTA and FQGNSA. The CDR3 sequence is 15 residues long. The germline V and J ends were trimmed by 5 bases and 2 bases, with 13 bases remaining between them. The CDR3 coding sequence is TGTGCCAGCAGCCGGACGGCTAATACCTACAATGAGCAGTTCTTC. Its protein product is CASSRTANTYNEQFF.

The chain recombines TRBV3-1 with TRBJ2-2, with 8 bases aligning to TRBD1. Germline values: CDR1 LGHDT, CDR2 YNNKEL (reference sequence). This CDR3 region has 16 residues. J was trimmed by 7 bases and V by 1 base; bases with no gene match: 8. The CDR3 DNA reads TGTGCCAGCAGCCAAGGGCCGCCAGGGGGCGACGGGGAGCTGTTTTTT. It codes for CASSQGPPGGDGELFF. The full variable domain, rest sourced from reference TRBV3-1 and TRBJ2-2, is DTAVSQTPKYLVTQMGNDKSIKCEQNLGHDTMYWYKQDSKKFLKIMFSYNNKELIINETVPNRFSPKSPDKAHLNLHINSLELGDSAVYFCASSQGPPGGDGELFFGEGSRLTVL.

In DNA, the CDR3 is TGTGCCAGCAGCCAAGAGCCCCTGATAGGGGGCAATGAGCAGTTCTTC. Protein: CASSQEPLIGGNEQFF. This chain uses TRBV3-1 with TRBJ2-1; maybe TRBD1 (6 bases). The V and J ends lost 0 bases and 6 bases respectively, with 15 bases between them. The CDR3 is made up of 16 amino acids. Germline CDR1 LGHDT, CDR2 YNNKEL (reference sequence).

The chain uses TRBV19 and TRBJ1-2, with unresolved D. Germline values: CDR1 LNHDA, CDR2 SQIVND (reference sequence). This CDR3 is 12 amino acids long. Trimming shortened V by 6 bases and J by 4 bases, and 9 bases separated the two germline ends. CDR3 in amino acids: CASRPPGYGYTF. In nucleotides, the CDR3 is TGTGCCAGTAGGCCCCCGGGCTATGGCTACACCTTC.

This clonotype was counted once. The gene calls are TRBV5-6 and TRBJ2-3; 7 bases align to TRBD1. After removal of 2 bases from V and 1 base from J, the junction contained 4 bases not matched to a gene. This CDR3 region has 15 residues. Germline V gene sequence: CDR1 SGHDT, CDR2 YYEEEE. CDR3 sequence: CASSFRGRGTDTQYF. The CDR3 DNA reads as TGTGCCAGCAGCTTTAGGGGGCGCGGCACAGATACGCAGTATTTT.

V and J are TRBV5-1 and TRBJ2-2, with 7 bases identical to TRBD1. Germline V gene lookup returns CDR1 SGHRS and CDR2 YFSETQ. Losses at the gene ends were 7 bases for V and 7 bases for J; bases not matched to a gene: 10. This CDR3 contains 14 residues. The CDR3: CASGTTGYGGELFF. The DNA for the CDR3 is TGCGCCAGCGGAACGACAGGGTACGGCGGGGAGCTGTTTTTT.

The chain employs TRBV7-9 and TRBJ2-1, with 7 positions matching TRBD1. V lost 5 bases and J lost 6; bases outside the gene matches: 13. CDR3 length: 16 amino acids. The germline CDR1 and CDR2 sequences are SEHNR and FQNEAQ (reference sequence). The chain's CDR3 is CASSANRDRSLNEQFF. The CDR3 region has the DNA TGTGCCAGCAGCGCCAACCGGGACAGAAGCCTCAATGAGCAGTTCTTC.

The V and J genes are TRBV7-8 and TRBJ2-7; no clear D gene. Germline CDR1 SGHVS, CDR2 FQNEAQ. This CDR3 spans 16 amino acids. Trimming left V 1 base short and J 3 bases short, with 16 bases between. The CDR3 coding sequence is TGTGCCAGCAGCTTAGGGCTAGTTGTGGGGATCTACGAGCAGTACTTC. It is translated as CASSLGLVVGIYEQYF. Combining the CDR3 with reference TRBV7-8 and TRBJ2-7 gives the whole variable domain GAGVSQSPRYKVAKRGQDVALRCDPISGHVSLFWYQQALGQGPEFLTYFQNEAQLDKSGLPSDRFFAERPEGSVSTLKIQRTQQEDSAVYLCASSLGLVVGIYEQYFGPGTRLTVT.

The chain joins TRBV13 to TRBJ1-3, with D uncertain. This CDR3 region has 14 residues. Trimming took off 0 bases at V and 2 bases at J, with 5 bases between the two ends. Germline V gene data show CDR1 as PRHDT and CDR2 as FYEKMQ (reference sequence). The chain's CDR3 is CASSLGGPGNTIYF. CDR3 DNA sequence: TGTGCCAGCAGCTTAGGCGGGCCTGGAAACACCATATATTTT.

The chain employs TRBV7-3 and TRBJ2-3; D unresolved. The CDR3 covers 14 residues. V gave up 4 bases and J gave up 2 bases, with 10 bases separating them. Per the germline V gene, CDR1 is SGHTA and CDR2 is FQGTGA. The CDR3 DNA reads as TGTGCCAGCAGCTACCTACCTAACACAGATACGCAGTATTTT. It encodes CASSYLPNTDTQYF.

The genes are TRBV29-1 and TRBJ2-1, with unresolved D. Germline CDR1 is SQVTM and CDR2 is ANQGSEA. Trimming pared 8 bases from V and 3 bases from J, leaving 14 bases between. This CDR3 comprises 13 residues. The CDR3: CSIIGGFYNEQFF. CDR3 coding DNA: TGCAGCATCATAGGTGGATTCTACAATGAGCAGTTCTTC.